This T cell receptor (beta chain) emerged from a study of T-cell reconstitution after alpha-beta-depleted transplantation in children (dated by TCRdb to 2015 to 2016). About the investigation overall: The study quantitatively tracked T-cell immune reconstitution after TCRalphabeta/CD19-depleted allogeneic hematopoietic cell transplantation in children using TCR repertoire profiling.

Looking up the germline V gene yields CDR1 SGHTA and CDR2 FQGNSA. Germline trimming amounts to 5 bases on V and 5 bases on J, with 13 as the count of junction bases outside the gene matches. Inclusive of the bounding cysteine and phenylalanine, the CDR3 is 16 residues long. Solely the CDR3 DNA is kept, with 48 bases framed from the first base. Broad study findings and their caveats: In some patients, high TCRbeta diversity at day 60 was attributed to recipient T cells and intrathymic progenitors that had survived conditioning. Apparently early alphabetaT-cell count recovery about two months after transplant reportedly relied on only several hundred rapidly expanded clones derived from non-depleted graft cells. The frequencies of hyperexpanded clones fell over the following months, and after one year, T-cell counts and TCRbeta diversity were mostly attributed to newly produced T cells.

The library was generated by PCR. Reads for this sample came from an Illumina HiSeq 2500. Molecular barcoding was employed in the preparation of TCR libraries, with unique molecular identifiers being used to normalize TCRbeta repertoire quantification. Using fastp trimming at Q25 and MiXCR clonotype assembly, TCRdb reanalyzed the public sequencing data and kept in-frame beta chains. Every CDR3 protein is listed once, alongside the most common genes and DNA of its rows. The sample table contains 110,000 or so distinct CDR3 sequences; only one count was recorded for 5% to 7% of them. 20% to 25% of the sample comes from the top ten. Taken with the paper, the label for treatment or condition translates to: allogeneic hematopoietic cell transplantation with graft depleted of TCRalphabeta T cells and CD19 B cells. TCRalphabeta/CD19-depleted allogeneic hematopoietic cell grafts were given to the transplant recipients, all of whom were children.

This clonotype was observed a handful of times. Its binding antigen is unknown. Per-base quality was not reported, and no clone a single base away is much larger than it. Sequences were derived from PBMCs, mostly from graft donor cells, sampled 360 days after TCRalphabeta/CD19-depleted stem cell transplant. This TCR derives from a male patient aged 2 to 9 who had a stem cell transplant for acute lymphoblastic leukemia, so the T cells may come from the graft donor. Recombination linked TRBV7-2 to TRBJ2-5, with TRBD1 identical over 8 junction bases. The nucleotide sequence reads as follows: TGTGCCAGCAGCCCCCAGATCGGACAGGGTGGGGAGACCCAGTACTTC. It codes for CASSPQIGQGGETQYF. With the rest looked up from the reference TRBV7-2 and TRBJ2-5 genes rather than sequenced, the full variable domain is GAGVSQSPSNKVTEKGKDVELRCDPISGHTALYWYRQSLGQGLEFLIYFQGNSAPDKSGLPSDRFSAERTGGSVSTLTIQRTQQEDSAVYLCASSPQIGQGGETQYFGPGTRLLVL.